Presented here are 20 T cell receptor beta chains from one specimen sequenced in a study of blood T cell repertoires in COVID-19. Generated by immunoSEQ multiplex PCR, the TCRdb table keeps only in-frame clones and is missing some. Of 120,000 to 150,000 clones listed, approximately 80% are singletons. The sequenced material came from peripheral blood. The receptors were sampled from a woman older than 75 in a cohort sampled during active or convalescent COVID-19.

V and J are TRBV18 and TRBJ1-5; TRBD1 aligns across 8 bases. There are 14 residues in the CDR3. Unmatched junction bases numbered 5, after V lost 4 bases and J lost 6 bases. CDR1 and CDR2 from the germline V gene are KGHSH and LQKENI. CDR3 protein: CASSQAGGFQPQHF. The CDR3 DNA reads TGTGCCAGCTCACAGGCAGGGGGCTTTCAGCCCCAGCATTTT. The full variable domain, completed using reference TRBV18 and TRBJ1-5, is NAGVMQNPRHLVRRRGQEARLRCSPMKGHSHVYWYRQLPEEGLKFMVYLQKENIIDESGMPKERFSAEFPKEGPSILRIQQVVRGDSAAYFCASSQAGGFQPQHFGDGTRLSIL.

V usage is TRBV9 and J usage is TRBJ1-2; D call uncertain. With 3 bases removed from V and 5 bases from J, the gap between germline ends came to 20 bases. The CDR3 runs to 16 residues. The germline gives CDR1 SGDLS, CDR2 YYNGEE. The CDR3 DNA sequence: TGTGCCAGCAGCGCGCATCCGGGAGGGATGAGATATGGCTACACCTTC. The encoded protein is CASSAHPGGMRYGYTF.

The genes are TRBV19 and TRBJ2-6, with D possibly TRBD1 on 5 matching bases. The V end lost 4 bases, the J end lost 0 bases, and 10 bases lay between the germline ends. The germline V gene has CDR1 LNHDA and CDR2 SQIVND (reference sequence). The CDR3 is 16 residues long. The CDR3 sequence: CASSTWGPSGANVLTF. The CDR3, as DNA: TGTGCCAGTAGTACGTGGGGCCCCTCTGGGGCCAACGTCCTGACTTTC.

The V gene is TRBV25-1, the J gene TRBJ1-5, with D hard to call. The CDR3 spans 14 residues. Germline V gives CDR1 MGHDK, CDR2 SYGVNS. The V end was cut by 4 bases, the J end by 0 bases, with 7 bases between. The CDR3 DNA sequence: TGTGCCAGCAGTGGGGCCGATAGCAATCAGCCCCAGCATTTT. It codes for CASSGADSNQPQHF. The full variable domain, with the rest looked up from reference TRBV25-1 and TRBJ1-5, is EADIYQTPRYLVIGTGKKITLECSQTMGHDKMYWYQQDPGMELHLIHYSYGVNSTEKGDLSSESTVSRIRTEHFPLTLESARPSHTSQYLCASSGADSNQPQHFGDGTRLSIL.

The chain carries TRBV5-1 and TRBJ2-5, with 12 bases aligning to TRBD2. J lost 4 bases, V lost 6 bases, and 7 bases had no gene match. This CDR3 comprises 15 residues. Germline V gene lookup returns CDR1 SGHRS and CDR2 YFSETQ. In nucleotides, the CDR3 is TGCGCCAGCACCCGGACTAGCGGGGTAGTAGAGACCCAGTACTTC. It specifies CASTRTSGVVETQYF.

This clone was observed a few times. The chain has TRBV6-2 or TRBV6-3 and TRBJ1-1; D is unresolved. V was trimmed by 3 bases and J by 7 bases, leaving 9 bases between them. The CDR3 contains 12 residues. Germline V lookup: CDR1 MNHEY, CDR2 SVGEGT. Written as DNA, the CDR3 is TGTGCCAGCAGTTATGCGGGGATTGAAGCTTTCTTT. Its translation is CASSYAGIEAFF.

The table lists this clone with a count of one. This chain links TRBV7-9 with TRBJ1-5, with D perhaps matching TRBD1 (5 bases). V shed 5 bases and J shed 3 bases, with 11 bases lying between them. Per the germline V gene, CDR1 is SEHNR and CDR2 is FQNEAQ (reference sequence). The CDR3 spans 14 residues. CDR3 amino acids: CASSPQGINQPQHF. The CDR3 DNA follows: TGTGCCAGCAGCCCCCAGGGCATCAATCAGCCCCAGCATTTT.

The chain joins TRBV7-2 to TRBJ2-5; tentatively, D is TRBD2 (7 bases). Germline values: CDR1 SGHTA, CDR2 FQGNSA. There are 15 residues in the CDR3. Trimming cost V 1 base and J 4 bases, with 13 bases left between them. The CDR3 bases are TGTGCCAGCAGCTTAGAGCAGGGAGGGGGAGAGACCCAGTACTTC. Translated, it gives CASSLEQGGGETQYF.

DNA of the CDR3: TGTGCCAGCAGCTTCGGGCGGGGGCAAGAGACCCAGTACTTC. Its protein product is CASSFGRGQETQYF. The chain uses TRBV5-4 and TRBJ2-5, with 7 bases lining up with TRBD2. Germline loops: CDR1 SGHNT, CDR2 YYREEE (reference sequence). The V and J ends lost 2 bases and 2 bases, in that order; junction bases with no gene match: 3. The CDR3 sequence is 14 residues long.

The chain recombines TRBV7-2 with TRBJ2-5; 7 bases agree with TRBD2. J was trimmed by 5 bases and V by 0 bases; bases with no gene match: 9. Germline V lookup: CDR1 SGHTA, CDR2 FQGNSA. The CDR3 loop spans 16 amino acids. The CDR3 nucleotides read TGTGCCAGCAGCTTAGCGTTGCCTAGCGGAAGGGAGACCCAGTACTTC. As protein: CASSLALPSGRETQYF.

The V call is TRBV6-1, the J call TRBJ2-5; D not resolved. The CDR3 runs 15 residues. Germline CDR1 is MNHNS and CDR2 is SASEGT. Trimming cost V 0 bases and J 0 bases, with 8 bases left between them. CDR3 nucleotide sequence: TGTGCCAGCAGTGAAGCGGTACGGTACCAAGAGACCCAGTACTTC. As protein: CASSEAVRYQETQYF.

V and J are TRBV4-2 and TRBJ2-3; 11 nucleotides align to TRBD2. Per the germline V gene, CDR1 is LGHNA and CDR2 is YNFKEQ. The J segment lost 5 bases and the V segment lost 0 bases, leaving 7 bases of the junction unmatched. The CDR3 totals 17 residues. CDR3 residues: CASSQERTSGLKDTQYF. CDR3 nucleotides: TGTGCCAGCAGCCAAGAGAGGACTAGCGGGTTGAAAGATACGCAGTATTTT.

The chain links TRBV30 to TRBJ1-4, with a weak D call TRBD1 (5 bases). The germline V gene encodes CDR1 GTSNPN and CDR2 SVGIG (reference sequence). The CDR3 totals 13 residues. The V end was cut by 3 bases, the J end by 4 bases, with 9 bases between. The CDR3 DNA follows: TGTGCCTGGAGCAGGGTGATTAATGAAAAACTGTTTTTT. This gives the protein CAWSRVINEKLFF.

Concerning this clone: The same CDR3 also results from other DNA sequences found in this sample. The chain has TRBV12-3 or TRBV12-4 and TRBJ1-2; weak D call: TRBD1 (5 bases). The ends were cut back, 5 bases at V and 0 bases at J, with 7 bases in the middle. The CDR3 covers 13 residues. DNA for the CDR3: TGTGCCAGCAGTCTGACAGCTAACTATGGCTACACCTTC. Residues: CASSLTANYGYTF.

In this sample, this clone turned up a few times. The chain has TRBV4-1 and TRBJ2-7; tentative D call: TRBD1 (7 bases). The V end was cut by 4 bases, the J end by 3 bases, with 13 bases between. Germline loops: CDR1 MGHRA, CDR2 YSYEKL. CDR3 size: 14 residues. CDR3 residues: CASSPGGTVYEQYF. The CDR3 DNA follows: TGCGCCAGCAGCCCTGGGGGGACAGTCTACGAGCAGTACTTC.

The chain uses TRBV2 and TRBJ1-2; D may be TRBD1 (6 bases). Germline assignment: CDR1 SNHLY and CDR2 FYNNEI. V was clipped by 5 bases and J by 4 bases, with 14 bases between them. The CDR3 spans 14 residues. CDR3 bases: TGTGCCAGCAGTACACAGGGTTCCTCCTATGGCTACACCTTC. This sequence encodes CASSTQGSSYGYTF.

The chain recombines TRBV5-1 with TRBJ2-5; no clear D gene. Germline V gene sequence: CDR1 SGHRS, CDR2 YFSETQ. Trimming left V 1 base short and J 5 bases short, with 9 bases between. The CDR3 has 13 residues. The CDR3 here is CASSLWVRETQYF. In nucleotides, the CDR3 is TGCGCCAGCAGCTTGTGGGTGAGGGAGACCCAGTACTTC.

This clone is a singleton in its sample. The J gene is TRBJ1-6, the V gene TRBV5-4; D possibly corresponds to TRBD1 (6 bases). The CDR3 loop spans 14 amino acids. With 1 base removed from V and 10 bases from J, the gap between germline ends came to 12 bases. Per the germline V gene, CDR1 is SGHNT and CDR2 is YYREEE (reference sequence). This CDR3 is CASSLQGQESPLHF. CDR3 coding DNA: TGTGCCAGCAGCTTGCAGGGGCAGGAATCACCCCTCCACTTT.

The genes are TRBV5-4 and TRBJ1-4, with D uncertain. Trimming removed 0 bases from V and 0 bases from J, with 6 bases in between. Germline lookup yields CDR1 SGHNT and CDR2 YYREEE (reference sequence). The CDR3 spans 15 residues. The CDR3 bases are TGTGCCAGCAGCTTGGGCGGAGCAACTAATGAAAAACTGTTTTTT. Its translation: CASSLGGATNEKLFF.

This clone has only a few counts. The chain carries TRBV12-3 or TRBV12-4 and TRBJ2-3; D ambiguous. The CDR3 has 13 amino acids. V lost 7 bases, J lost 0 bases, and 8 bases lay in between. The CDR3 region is CASNPLSTDTQYF. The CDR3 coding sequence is TGTGCCAGCAACCCACTAAGCACAGATACGCAGTATTTT.